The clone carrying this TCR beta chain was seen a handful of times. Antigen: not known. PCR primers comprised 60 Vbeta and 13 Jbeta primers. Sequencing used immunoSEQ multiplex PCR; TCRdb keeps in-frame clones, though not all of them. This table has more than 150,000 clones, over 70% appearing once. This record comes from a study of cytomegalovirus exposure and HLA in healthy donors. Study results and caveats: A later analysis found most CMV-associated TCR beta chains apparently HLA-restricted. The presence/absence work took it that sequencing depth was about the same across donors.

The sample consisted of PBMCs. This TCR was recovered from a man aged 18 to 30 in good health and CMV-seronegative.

CDR3 sequence: CASSYSGQGWDEQYF. Here the CDR3 DNA reads TGTGCCAGCAGTTACTCGGGACAGGGGTGGGACGAGCAGTACTTC. The V call is TRBV6-5, the J call TRBJ2-7; TRBD1 matches at 10 bases. This CDR3 spans 15 amino acids. Per the germline V gene, CDR1 is MNHEY and CDR2 is SVGAGI. V gave up 0 bases and J gave up 5 bases; unmatched junction bases: 4.